The following is a T cell receptor beta chain sequence with its context. The specificity of this receptor is unknown. It has no much larger one-base neighbor in the sample; base qualities were not kept. From its cysteine to its phenylalanine, the CDR3 spans 14 amino acids. CDR3 DNA only is kept here, 42 bases in frame from base 1. V drops 2 bases and J drops 4 bases, leaving 9 bases in between. The sample originates from a study of beta chain features in type 1 diabetes (dated by TCRdb to between 2017 and 2018). General notes on the study: Patients and healthy donors did not differ in mean age, gender distribution, total cell number or subset yield. Naive and central memory subsets were obtained from all 30 or so donors, but regulatory and stem cell-like memory subsets were isolated from only 8 patients and roughly 8 healthy donors. The study compared TCRB repertoires of sorted circulating CD4+ T cell subsets between recently diagnosed type 1 diabetes patients and matched healthy donors. A total of 90 million to 130 million sorted cells were examined across all samples, and a strong correlation was observed between cell number per subset and RNA yield.

The High Capacity cDNA Reverse Transcription Kit was used to reverse transcribe all of the isolated RNA, meaning that expressed TCRB transcripts were what got sequenced. Naive, central memory and regulatory T cell samples underwent deep immunoSEQ sequencing, averaging about 3.57 million total reads per sample. After sorted cells were lysed in RLT buffer, RNA was extracted with DNase-treated RNeasy Micro or Mini kits, with the choice depending on cell number. To prevent cross-contamination, every cell subset was processed on its own, while patient and healthy donor samples were processed together. TCRB sequences were amplified from cDNA with the immunoSEQ multiplex PCR, producing 87-bp fragments spanning the CDR3 region. The amplicons were sequenced using the Illumina HiSeq platform. In the paper's pipeline: Synthetic template baselines were used to correct PCR bias computationally, reads within Hamming distance 2 were collapsed, and singletons that could not be merged were discarded. Reads were aligned against IMGT to assign V, D and J genes, CDR3 length and insertions or deletions at six rearrangement sites. Within each subset, clonotype counts were normalized to sorted cell number, and only after that were true diversity and Gini coefficients computed with the tcR R package. Repertoire sharing was quantified using the overlap coefficient calculated on TCRB nucleotide sequences. As a proxy for the pre-selection repertoire, out-of-frame TCRB sequences from naive cells were analyzed. The table comes from immuneACCESS by way of TCRdb, which keeps in-frame sequences with V and J called. Part of the clones is missing from these tables; in studies checked, under half for an unresolved V gene and the rest for unknown reasons. V and J calls and clone size are those listed in that table; D and trimming were worked out from the DNA. The sample table lists 150,000 to 200,000 clones, roughly 59% of them with a count of one. Together, the top ten hold about 0.081% of the sample.

The paper's findings and limits, for the study overall: PCR may preferentially amplify shorter templates, but because patient and control samples were amplified and corrected together, any resulting skew would affect both groups equally. Because cDNA was sequenced instead of genomic DNA, highly expressing activated cells could be over-represented, though the groups showed no difference in activation or CD3 levels. HLA sub-analyses involved small numbers of individuals, so any influence of HLA type on TCRB rearrangement remained unresolved. The naive, central memory and regulatory TCRB repertoires appeared to resemble one another more closely among patients than among healthy donors. Type 1 diabetes patients showed a moderate but significant shortening of TCRB CDR3 length in all four CD4+ subsets. At VDJ recombination sites, patients with type 1 diabetes made fewer insertions and deleted more nucleotides, a pattern implying thymic rearrangement abnormalities.

A single peripheral blood draw of around 0.11 L on average was collected from each donor into heparinised tubes. A BD FACSAria II was used to sort naive, central memory, regulatory and stem cell-like memory CD4+ T cells with a panel that included CD45RO, CCR7, CD25, CD127, CD95 and CD27. Every sorted population had a purity above 95%. Right away, PBMCs were isolated by Lymphoprep density gradient centrifugation and were stained directly, with no culture step. Samples were stained and sorted in pairs, with one healthy donor and one patient per experiment, so that batch effects were minimized. The TCR sequence derives from a man aged 25 to 40 with type 1 diabetes. The V gene is TRBV23-1 and the J gene is TRBJ2-1; the D gene lacks a confident call. TRBV23-1 is an open reading frame, and its role is uncertain. The sample comprised naive CD4+ T cells from blood. This specimen's cell subset or site label, interpreted: true naive CD4+ T cells. The CDR3 reads CASSQPPAYNEQFF. In nucleotide form, the sequence is TGCGCCAGCAGTCAACCCCCCGCATACAATGAGCAGTTCTTC.